This is a list of T cell receptor beta chains from one sample in a study of persistence of HIV-infected CD4 T cells. No antigen is known for these receptors. Only in-frame clones appear in the TCRdb table, and some are missing; sequencing was by immunoSEQ multiplex PCR. Of about 64,000 clones detected, 70% to 75% appear once; the ten largest clones hold over 1.5%. Specimen: CD4+ T cells sorted from PBMCs after roughly 18-hour stimulation, collected from a patient who received antiretroviral therapy. The origin of the receptors is an adult man with HIV who was CMV-seropositive. Each CDR3 is given with its conserved first and last residue. A D gene is named only where the DNA matches it firmly. Some rows have no size entry. The others give once, few or many, or a class for an expanded clone.

abundance	j_gene	v_gene	d_gene	CDR3aa	CDR3nt
NA	TRBJ1-1	TRBV15	NA	CATSRESGLSAFF	TGTGCCACCAGCAGAGAGTCAGGGTTGAGCGCTTTCTTT
NA	TRBJ1-1	TRBV14	NA	CASSPYPMGNTEAFF	TGTGCCAGCAGCCCATACCCAATGGGGAACACTGAAGCTTTCTTT
NA	TRBJ1-1	TRBV29-1	NA	CSGLGASTVTEAFF	TGCAGCGGTTTGGGGGCCAGTACGGTCACTGAAGCTTTCTTT
NA	TRBJ2-3	TRBV2	TRBD2	CASRGSGGNTQYF	TGTGCCAGCCGGGGTAGCGGGGGGAATACGCAGTATTTT
NA	TRBJ2-1	TRBV6-5	NA	CASTPRGLYNEQFF	TGTGCCAGCACCCCCCGGGGGCTTTACAATGAGCAGTTCTTC
NA	TRBJ2-6	TRBV28	TRBD2	CASRGLAGLSGANVLTF	TGTGCCAGCAGGGGACTAGCGGGGCTCTCTGGGGCCAACGTCCTGACTTTC
NA	TRBJ2-1	TRBV15	NA	CATSRDRQEDNEQFF	TGTGCCACCAGCAGAGATCGACAGGAAGACAATGAGCAGTTCTTC
NA	TRBJ1-3	TRBV11-2	NA	CASSPQDTGNTIYF	TGTGCCAGCAGCCCACAGGACACTGGAAACACCATATATTTT
NA	TRBJ1-2	TRBV28	NA	CASSLSGGGYGYTF	TGTGCCAGCAGTTTAAGCGGGGGTGGCTATGGCTACACCTTC
NA	TRBJ1-6	TRBV10-1	NA	CASSDGPFAPLHF	TGCGCCAGCAGCGACGGGCCGTTTGCACCCCTCCACTTT
NA	TRBJ1-1	TRBV5-1	NA	CASSPGPANTEAFF	TGCGCCAGCAGCCCCGGGCCGGCGAACACTGAAGCTTTCTTT
NA	TRBJ2-7	TRBV18	NA	CASSEWDRTYEQYF	TGTGCCAGCTCCGAGTGGGACCGTACCTACGAGCAGTACTTC
NA	TRBJ1-2	TRBV11-2	NA	CASSTGGAGARYGYTF	TGTGCCAGCAGCACCGGGGGTGCGGGTGCGCGGTATGGCTACACCTTC
medium-sized	TRBJ1-1	TRBV29-1	NA	CSVGELNTEAFF	TGCAGCGTTGGCGAGCTAAACACTGAAGCTTTCTTT
few	TRBJ2-3	TRBV5-4	TRBD2	CASSFTSDADTQYF	TGTGCCAGCAGCTTTACTAGCGACGCAGATACGCAGTATTTT
NA	TRBJ1-1	TRBV12-5	NA	CASGFGMNTEAFF	TGTGCTAGTGGTTTTGGCATGAACACTGAAGCTTTCTTT
NA	TRBJ1-2	TRBV5-5	NA	CASSPNHGTNYGYTF	TGTGCCAGCAGCCCGAACCACGGGACAAACTATGGCTACACCTTC
NA	TRBJ1-3	TRBV24-1	NA	CATSDLGPSGNTIYF	TGTGCCACCAGTGATCTGGGCCCCTCTGGAAACACCATATATTTT
NA	TRBJ1-5	TRBV3-1/TRBV3-2	NA	CASAWGFNQPQHF	TGTGCCAGCGCCTGGGGGTTCAATCAGCCCCAGCATTTT
NA	TRBJ1-2	TRBV18	NA	CASSSGGSNYGYTF	TGTGCCAGCTCATCGGGAGGGTCTAACTATGGCTACACCTTC
NA	TRBJ2-7	TRBV5-4	TRBD2	CASSLAASGGAREQYF	TGTGCCAGCAGCTTGGCCGCTAGCGGGGGGGCCCGCGAGCAGTACTTC
NA	TRBJ1-3	TRBV11-2	NA	CASSLDSGARGNTIYF	TGTGCCAGCAGCTTAGATTCAGGGGCGCGTGGAAACACCATATATTTT
NA	TRBJ2-4	TRBV2	NA	CASSDAVRAKNIQYF	TGTGCCAGCAGTGATGCAGTTCGAGCCAAAAACATTCAGTACTTC
NA	TRBJ1-5	TRBV19	NA	CASTRTGGQPQHF	TGTGCCAGTACCCGGACTGGGGGTCAGCCCCAGCATTTT
NA	TRBJ1-5	TRBV7-8	NA	CASSPDSLEGLQHF	TGTGCCAGCAGCCCCGACAGCCTGGAGGGTCTCCAGCATTTT
NA	TRBJ1-1	TRBV2	NA	CASTRTALNTEAFF	TGTGCCAGCACCCGGACAGCCTTGAACACTGAAGCTTTCTTT